This T cell receptor beta chain emerged from a study of CD8+ T cells in alopecia areata. Overall study: Treated patients were given oral tofacitinib, which was dosed at 5 to 10 mg twice daily. Study observations and caveats: Association of baseline CD8+ expansion with response is uncertain owing to one nonresponder.

Treatment noted: oral pan-JAK inhibitor, 5-10 mg twice daily. Regarding this clone: The antigen remains unidentified. This CDR3 fails to terminate in the conserved phenylalanine or tryptophan, so it likely reflects a read error.

CDR1 is SQVTM and CDR2 is ANQGSEA in the germline V gene. The CDR3 runs to 11 residues. V was trimmed by 6 bases and J by 7 bases, leaving 12 bases between them. cDNA prepared by RNA extraction and subsequent reverse transcription served as the template for sequencing. TCRdb keeps only in-frame clones here, not all; method: immunoSEQ multiplex PCR. The repertoire includes 150,000 or so clones, around 58% of them detected once, and 16% sits in the top ten. This receptor was obtained from a human donor with alopecia areata. The rearrangement links TRBV29-1 to TRBJ1-2; D unclear. Sample: CD4+ T cells sorted from blood, taken around week 55, from a patient treated with tofacitinib. CDR3 nucleotides: TGCAGCGTCTTCCAGACCCCTGGCTACACCTCC. Residues: CSVFQTPGYTS.